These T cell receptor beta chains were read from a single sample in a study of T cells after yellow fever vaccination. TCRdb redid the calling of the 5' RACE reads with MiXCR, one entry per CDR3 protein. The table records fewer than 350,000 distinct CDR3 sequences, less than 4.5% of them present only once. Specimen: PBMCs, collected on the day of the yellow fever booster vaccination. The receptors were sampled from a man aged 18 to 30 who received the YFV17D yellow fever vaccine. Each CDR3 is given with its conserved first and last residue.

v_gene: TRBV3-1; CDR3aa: CASSRETGEVEQFF
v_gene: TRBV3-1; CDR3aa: CASSQNYRGAETQYF
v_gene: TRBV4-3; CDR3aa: CASSLAPGQGGNEQFF
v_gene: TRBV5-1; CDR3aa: CASSLEGQLTEAFF
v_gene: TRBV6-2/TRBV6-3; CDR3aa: CASRPGANVLTF
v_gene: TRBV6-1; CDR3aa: CASSGDLQPDTQYF
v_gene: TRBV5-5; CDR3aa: CASSLDGDSPLHF
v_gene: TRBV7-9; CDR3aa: CASSLTASAEAFF
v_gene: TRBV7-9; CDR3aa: CASSPPRFPYGYTF
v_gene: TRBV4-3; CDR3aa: CASSQDYGADTQYF
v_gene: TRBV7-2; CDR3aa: CASTLIVRGGYEQYF
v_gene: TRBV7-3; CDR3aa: CASSLTRFVPLHF
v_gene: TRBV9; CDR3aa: CASSVEGDTEAFF
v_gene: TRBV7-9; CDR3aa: CASSSKQEFTEAFF
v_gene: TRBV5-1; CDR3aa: CASSLVTGLTGNTIYF
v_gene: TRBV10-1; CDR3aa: CASSDGITGGDTQYF
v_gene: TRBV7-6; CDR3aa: CASSLGGSLETQYF
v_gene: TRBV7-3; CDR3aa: CASSLLHNSPLHF
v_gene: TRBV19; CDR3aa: CASSGDRGRGETQYF
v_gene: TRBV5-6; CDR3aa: CASNRDTGELFF
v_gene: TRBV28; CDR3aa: CASMVVQGVGDTQYF
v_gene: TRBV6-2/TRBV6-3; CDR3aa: CASSYSMIRQGREETQYF
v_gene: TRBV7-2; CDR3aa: CASSPDESYGYTF
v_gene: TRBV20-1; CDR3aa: CSALPSGVETQYF
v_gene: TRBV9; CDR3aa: CASSEGSGEREIQYF
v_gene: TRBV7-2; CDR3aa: CASSLGGLEETQYF
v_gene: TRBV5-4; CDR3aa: CASSLLFSETQYF
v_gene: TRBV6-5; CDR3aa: CASSYSPVATEAFF
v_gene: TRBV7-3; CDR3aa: CASSARGDRALNEQFF
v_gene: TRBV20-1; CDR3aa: CSARRQGDQPQHF
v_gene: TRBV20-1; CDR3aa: CSARGPALAKNIQYF
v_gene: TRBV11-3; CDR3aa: CASSGQSGTGELFF